These T cell receptor beta chains were read from a single sample in a study of blood T cell repertoires in COVID-19. Sequencing was performed with immunoSEQ multiplex PCR; in TCRdb, only in-frame clones are kept and a portion is missing. Of 210,000 or so clones in the sample, around 80% were seen once. Source material: peripheral blood. All receptors come from a young woman with COVID-19, enrolled during active disease. Both conserved end residues are part of each CDR3. Each record gives: D gene, J gene, V gene, clone size, CDR3 DNA, CDR3 protein. The D gene is left open where the match is weak. Rows give clone size only sometimes, using once, few, many, or a class for an expanded clone.

>.|TRBJ1-5|TRBV5-5|.
TGTGCCAGCACTGTTGCCGGGACAAGTAGCAATCAGCCCCAGCATTTT
CASTVAGTSSNQPQHF
>.|TRBJ2-5|TRBV21-1|.
TGTGCCAGCAGCAATGTCCGAGAGGGGTTTTGGTGGCAGGGGCCCCAAGAGACCCAGTACTTC
CASSNVREGFWWQGPQETQYF
>.|TRBJ1-3|TRBV30|few
TGTGCCTGGAGTGTACCGAGCTCTGGAAACACCATATATTTT
CAWSVPSSGNTIYF
>.|TRBJ2-1|TRBV25-1|.
TGTGCCAGCAGTGCGAGGACTGACCCTTGGTTCTACAATGAGCAGTTCTTC
CASSARTDPWFYNEQFF
>.|TRBJ2-1|TRBV6-2/TRBV6-3|.
TGTGCCAGCAGTTACTCGTCGACTAGGGTCTCCAATGAGCAGTTCTTC
CASSYSSTRVSNEQFF
>.|TRBJ2-2|TRBV7-2|.
TGTGCCAGCAGCCCGTGGCGGACCGGGGAGCTGTTTTTT
CASSPWRTGELFF
>.|TRBJ1-2|TRBV9|.
TGTGCCAGCAGCGTCCCACAAGGGGCAGAGCTGTCTAACTATGGCTACACCTTC
CASSVPQGAELSNYGYTF
>TRBD2|TRBJ2-3|TRBV14|.
TGTGCCAGCAGCCAAGTCAGCGGGAGGGCCGGAGATACGCAGTATTTT
CASSQVSGRAGDTQYF
>TRBD2|TRBJ2-1|TRBV5-1|.
TGCGCCAGCAGCTTCACTAGCGGGGGCTACAATGAGCAGTTCTTC
CASSFTSGGYNEQFF
>TRBD1|TRBJ1-6|TRBV27|.
TGTGCCAGCAGTGGAGGACAGGGGGTTAATTCACCCCTCCACTTT
CASSGGQGVNSPLHF
>.|TRBJ2-3|TRBV11-2|few
TGTGCCAGCAGCTTAGAGGTGGCCCGTGCCACAGATACGCAGTATTTT
CASSLEVARATDTQYF
>TRBD2|TRBJ2-1|TRBV5-1|.
TGCGCCAGCAGCTTGCAGCGGGGGGCCCCCAATGAGCAGTTCTTC
CASSLQRGAPNEQFF
>TRBD1|TRBJ1-1|TRBV6-5|.
TGTGCCAGCAGTCTCGGACAGGGGACGAACACTGAAGCTTTCTTT
CASSLGQGTNTEAFF
>TRBD1|TRBJ2-5|TRBV7-9|.
TGTGCCAGCAGCTTAGCACGGGGACAGAGAAATGAAGAGACCCAGTACTTC
CASSLARGQRNEETQYF
>TRBD2|TRBJ2-1|TRBV15|.
TGTGCCACCAGCAGAGTTGGCGGGAGTCTCTACAATGAGCAGTTCTTC
CATSRVGGSLYNEQFF
>.|TRBJ1-1|TRBV7-2|.
TGTGCCAGCAGCTTAGATAGTGGCACTGAAGCTTTCTTT
CASSLDSGTEAFF
>TRBD1|TRBJ2-3|TRBV9|.
TGTGCCAGCAGCGGACAGGGGAGAGGGGGAGATACGCAGTATTTT
CASSGQGRGGDTQYF
>.|TRBJ1-6|TRBV13|.
TGTGCCAGCAGCGTTAGACAGAGCTCCTATAATTCACCCCTCCACTTT
CASSVRQSSYNSPLHF
>.|TRBJ1-4|TRBV11-2|.
TGTGCCAGCAGCTTTACCCCCTACCGTAATGAAAAACTGTTTTTT
CASSFTPYRNEKLFF